One sample yielded the 5 T cell receptor beta chains listed below, sequenced in a study of prognosis after radiotherapy for stage I lung cancer. The TCR beta CDR3 region was amplified from genomic DNA, with two rounds of multiplex PCR being used for the amplification. The use of primers specific to each TRBV and TRBJ gene characterized first-round PCR. One entry per CDR3 protein results from TCRdb running MiXCR on the multiplex PCR reads. Seen here are about 17,000 distinct CDR3 sequences, about 44% observed once, and the top ten hold roughly two fifths. This sample comprised PBMCs, obtained before or after stereotactic body radiation therapy (not recorded which). These receptors were collected from a donor aged 50 or older with non-small cell lung cancer.

The sample holds a few counts of this clonotype. The V gene is TRBV20-1, the J gene TRBJ2-3, with D maybe TRBD2 (5 bases). Germline V gene lookup returns CDR1 DFQATT and CDR2 SNEGSKA (reference sequence). This CDR3 region has 14 residues. Trimming took off 0 bases at V and 3 bases at J, with 10 bases between the two ends. CDR3 amino acids: CSARDGGGTDTQYF. CDR3 nucleotide sequence: TGCAGTGCTAGAGATGGAGGAGGAACAGATACGCAGTATTTT.

Concerning this clonotype itself: One end of the junction varies from germline; a read error may be responsible. V is TRBV24-1 and J is TRBJ1-4, with a tentative D call TRBD1 (6 bases). CDR1 KGHDR and CDR2 SFDVKD come from the germline V gene. This CDR3 is 14 amino acids long. The CDR3 DNA reads TGTGCCACCTCGTCGGGACATGCTAATGAAAAACTGTTCTTT. Its translation is CATSSGHANEKLFF.

This chain uses TRBV28 with TRBJ1-3; a possible D gene is TRBD1 (6 bases). The CDR3 length is 15 residues. Between the trimmed V and J ends, which lost 4 bases and 6 bases, there was a span of 16 bases. Germline loops: CDR1 MDHEN, CDR2 SYDVKM. CDR3 sequence reads: CASSSGTGTVNTIYF. The CDR3 bases are TGTGCCAGCAGTTCCGGTACAGGGACTGTAAACACCATATATTTT. The entire variable domain, with the rest obtained from reference TRBV28 and TRBJ1-3, is as follows: DVKVTQSSRYLVKRTGEKVFLECVQDMDHENMFWYRQDPGLGLRLIYFSYDVKMKEKGDIPEGYSVSREKKERFSLILESASTNQTSMYLCASSSGTGTVNTIYFGEGSWLTVV.

This clonotype was seen at least ten times. The rearrangement uses TRBV3-1 and TRBJ2-5, with D unresolved. V shed 4 bases and J shed 1 base, with 7 bases lying between them. Germline lookup yields CDR1 LGHDT and CDR2 YNNKEL (reference sequence). There are 13 residues in the CDR3. CDR3 in amino acids: CASSLAAQETQYF. DNA of the CDR3: TGTGCCAGCAGCCTTGCGGCCCAAGAGACCCAGTACTTC.

The chain uses TRBV3-1 and TRBJ2-1; possible D gene TRBD2, 6 bases. CDR1 and CDR2 (germline): LGHDT, YNNKEL (reference sequence). Trimming shortened V by 1 base and J by 0 bases, and 13 bases separated the two germline ends. The CDR3 consists of 17 residues. The CDR3 is CASSQVLSRDSYNEQFF. For the CDR3, the DNA is TGTGCCAGCAGCCAAGTCCTCTCGCGGGACTCCTACAATGAGCAGTTCTTC.